A selection of T cell receptor beta chains follows, all from one sample in a study of T cell repertoires in cytomegalovirus infection. TCRdb re-analysed the reads in MiXCR, keeping a single row per CDR3 protein. The sample contains roughly 76,000 distinct CDR3 sequences, 3.7% of which appear only once. The sequencing input was PBMCs. The origin of the receptors is a human donor in good health (CMV status not recorded). Some clones in this sample may be carry-over from other donors' samples. The CDR3 runs from the conserved cysteine through the conserved F or W. The D gene is left open where the match is weak. The size entry gives once, few or many counts, or a class when the clone is expanded.

d_call j_call v_call clone_size cdr3_aa cdr3_nt
- TRBJ2-3 TRBV7-2 many CASSLARVGDTQYF TGTGCCAGCAGCTTAGCGCGCGTTGGGGATACGCAGTATTTT
- TRBJ1-5 TRBV7-2 many CASSFYRNNQPQHF TGTGCCAGCAGCTTCTACAGGAATAATCAGCCCCAGCATTTT
- TRBJ1-6 TRBV5-1 many CASRPSGRINSPLHF TGCGCCAGCAGACCTTCAGGGCGAATTAATTCACCCCTCCACTTT
TRBD1 TRBJ2-5 TRBV7-9 many CASSPDRAWETQYF TGTGCCAGCAGCCCGGACAGGGCCTGGGAGACCCAGTACTTC
- TRBJ2-7 TRBV20-1 many CSASLLRSYEQYF TGCAGTGCTTCTCTACTGAGATCCTACGAGCAGTACTTC
- TRBJ1-1 TRBV6-5 many CASSYPRLAFF TGTGCCAGCAGTTACCCTCGCTTAGCTTTCTTT
TRBD1 TRBJ2-1 TRBV6-5 many CASSLDRMGQGAVF TGTGCCAGCAGTCTAGACCGAATGGGACAGGGGGCCGTCTTC
TRBD1 TRBJ2-3 TRBV7-3 many CASRWDRNTDTQYF TGTGCCAGCAGGTGGGACAGGAACACAGATACGCAGTATTTT
- TRBJ1-5 TRBV4-2 many CASSQDQQPQHF TGTGCCAGCAGCCAAGACCAACAGCCCCAGCATTTT
TRBD1 TRBJ2-3 TRBV5-4 many CASSVGTGLLTDTQYF TGTGCCAGCAGCGTTGGGACAGGGCTTCTCACAGATACGCAGTATTTT
- TRBJ2-1 TRBV6-6 many CASSPDAGNEQFF TGTGCCAGCAGCCCGGACGCGGGTAATGAGCAGTTCTTC
- TRBJ1-2 TRBV28 many CASSFLPGAWDGSSNYGYTF TGTGCCAGCAGTTTCCTGCCAGGAGCGTGGGACGGGTCATCTAACTATGGCTACACCTTC
- TRBJ1-2 TRBV12-3/TRBV12-4 many CASSLGAGLAGYGYTF TGTGCCAGCAGTTTAGGTGCAGGGTTGGCTGGCTATGGCTACACCTTC
- TRBJ1-6 TRBV6-2/TRBV6-3 many CASRELTGVNSPLHF TGTGCCAGCAGGGAATTAACAGGAGTTAATTCACCCCTCCACTTT
TRBD1 TRBJ2-7 TRBV4-1 many CASSQAGTGGYEQYF TGCGCCAGCAGCCAAGCAGGGACAGGGGGTTACGAGCAGTACTTC
- TRBJ2-7 TRBV3-1 many CASSQGPYEQYF TGTGCCAGCAGCCAGGGCCCCTACGAGCAGTACTTC
- TRBJ1-2 TRBV7-2 many CASSWRRGRGYGYTF TGTGCCAGCAGCTGGAGGCGGGGACGGGGCTATGGCTACACCTTC
- TRBJ2-1 TRBV6-1 many CASSEVWYNEQFF TGTGCCAGCAGTGAAGTCTGGTACAATGAGCAGTTCTTC
- TRBJ1-1 TRBV9 many CASSVSAVKNTEAFF TGTGCCAGCAGCGTAAGCGCAGTCAAGAACACTGAAGCTTTCTTT
- TRBJ2-7 TRBV30 many CAWSVPGWVPGIEQYF TGTGCCTGGAGTGTACCGGGGTGGGTCCCCGGTATCGAGCAGTACTTC
- TRBJ2-7 TRBV20-1 many CSARAGARLYEQYF TGCAGTGCTAGGGCCGGGGCGAGACTCTACGAGCAGTACTTC
- TRBJ2-1 TRBV12-3/TRBV12-4 many CASSFRFSSGLHDEQFF TGTGCCAGCAGTTTCCGCTTCAGTAGCGGATTACACGATGAGCAGTTCTTC